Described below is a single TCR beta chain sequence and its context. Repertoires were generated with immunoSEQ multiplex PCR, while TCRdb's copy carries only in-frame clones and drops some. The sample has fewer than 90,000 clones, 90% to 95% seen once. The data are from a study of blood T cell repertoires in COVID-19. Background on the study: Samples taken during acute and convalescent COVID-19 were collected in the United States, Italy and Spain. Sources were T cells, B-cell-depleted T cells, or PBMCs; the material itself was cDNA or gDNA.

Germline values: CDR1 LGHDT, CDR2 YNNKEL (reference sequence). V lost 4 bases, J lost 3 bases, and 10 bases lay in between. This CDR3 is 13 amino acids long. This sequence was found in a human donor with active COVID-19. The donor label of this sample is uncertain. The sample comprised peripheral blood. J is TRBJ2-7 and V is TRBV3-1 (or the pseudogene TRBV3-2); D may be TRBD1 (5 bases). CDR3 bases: TGTGCCAGCAGCCCTGACAGACTCTACGAGCAGTACTTC. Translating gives CASSPDRLYEQYF.